The subject of this entry is one T cell receptor beta chain. This sample is drawn from a study of OX40 agonist ivuxolimab in advanced cancers. The repertoire was sequenced with immunoSEQ multiplex PCR; TCRdb's copy has only in-frame clones and lacks some. Of nearly 55,000 clones listed, 85% to 90% were seen once; the top ten hold about 1.4%. The CDR3 has 15 amino acids. V shed 6 bases and J 3 bases; nucleotides not matched to a gene: 9. Looked up from germline, CDR1 is MNHEY and CDR2 is SVGAGI. This chain links TRBV6-5 with TRBJ2-7, with 9 bases lining up with TRBD1. The input for sequencing was CD4+ or CD8+ T cells sorted from blood, taken in a trial of the OX40 agonist ivuxolimab. The receptor comes from an adult with an advanced solid tumor such as melanoma, head and neck, liver or kidney cancer. CDR3 DNA: TGTGCCAGCAGAGCCACCGGGACAGGGAACTACGAGCAGTACTTC. It encodes CASRATGTGNYEQYF.